The T cell receptor (beta chain) described here comes from a study of blood T cell repertoires in COVID-19. Generated by immunoSEQ multiplex PCR, the TCRdb table keeps only in-frame clones and is missing some. The profile shows roughly 350,000 clones, almost 90% of them singletons. The length of the CDR3 is 16 residues. Germline V lookup: CDR1 SEHNR, CDR2 FQNEAQ (reference sequence). Germline trimming cut 4 bases from V and 0 bases from J; bases unmatched to any gene: 3. The sequencing input was peripheral blood. The TCR originated in a woman aged 70-85 years with COVID-19, enrolled during active disease. This chain links TRBV7-9 with TRBJ1-3; 10 bases are shared with TRBD1. This chain's CDR3 is CASSSGTGVSGNTIYF. The CDR3 DNA is TGTGCCAGCAGCTCCGGGACAGGGGTCTCTGGAAACACCATATATTTT.